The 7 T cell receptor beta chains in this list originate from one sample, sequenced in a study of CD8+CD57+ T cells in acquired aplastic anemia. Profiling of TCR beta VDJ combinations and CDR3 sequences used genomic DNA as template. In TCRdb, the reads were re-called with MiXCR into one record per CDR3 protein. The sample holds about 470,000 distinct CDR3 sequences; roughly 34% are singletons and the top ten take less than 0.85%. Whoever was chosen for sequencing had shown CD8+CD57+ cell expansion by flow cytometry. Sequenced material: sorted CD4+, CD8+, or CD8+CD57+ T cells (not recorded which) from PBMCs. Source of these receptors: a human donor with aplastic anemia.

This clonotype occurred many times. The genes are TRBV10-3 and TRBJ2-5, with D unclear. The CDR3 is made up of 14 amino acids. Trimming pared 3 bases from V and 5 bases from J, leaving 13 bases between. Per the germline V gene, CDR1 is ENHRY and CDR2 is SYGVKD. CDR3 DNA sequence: TGTGCCATCAGTGAATCTCGGGTGGGGGAGACCCAGTACTTC. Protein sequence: CAISESRVGETQYF.

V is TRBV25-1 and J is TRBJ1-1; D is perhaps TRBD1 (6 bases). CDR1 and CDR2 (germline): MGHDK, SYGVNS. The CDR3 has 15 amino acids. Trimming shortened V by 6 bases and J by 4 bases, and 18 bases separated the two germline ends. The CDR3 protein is CASSARGARGTEAFF. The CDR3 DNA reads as TGTGCCAGCAGCGCGAGGGGGGCCCGGGGCACTGAAGCTTTCTTT.

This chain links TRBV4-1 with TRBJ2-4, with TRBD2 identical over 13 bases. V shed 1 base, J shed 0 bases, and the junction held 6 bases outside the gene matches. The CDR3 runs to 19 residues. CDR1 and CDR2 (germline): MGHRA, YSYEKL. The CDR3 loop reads CASSQGALAGGIAKNIQYF. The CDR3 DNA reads TGCGCCAGCAGCCAAGGGGCACTAGCGGGAGGGATAGCCAAAAACATTCAGTACTTC.

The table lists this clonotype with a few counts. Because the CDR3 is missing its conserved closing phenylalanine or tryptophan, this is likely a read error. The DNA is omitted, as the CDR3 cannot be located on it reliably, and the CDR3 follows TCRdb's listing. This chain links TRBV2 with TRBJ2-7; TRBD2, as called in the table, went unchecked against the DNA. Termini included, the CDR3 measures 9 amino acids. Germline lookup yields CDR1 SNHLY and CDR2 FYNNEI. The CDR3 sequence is CASSDIIAG.

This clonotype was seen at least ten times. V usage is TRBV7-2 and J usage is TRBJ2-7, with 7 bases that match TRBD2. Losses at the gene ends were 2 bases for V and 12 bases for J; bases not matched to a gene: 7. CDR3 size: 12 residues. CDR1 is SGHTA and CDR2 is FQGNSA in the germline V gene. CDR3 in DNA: TGTGCCAGCAGCTTAACGGGAGGCGCCAGGTACTTC. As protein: CASSLTGGARYF.

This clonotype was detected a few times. CDR3 sequence: CASSLLSQGNTEAFF. The DNA of the CDR3 is TGTGCCAGCAGCTTACTAAGTCAGGGGAACACTGAAGCTTTCTTT. The chain recombines TRBV7-2 with TRBJ1-1, with D possibly matching TRBD1 (5 bases). The germline CDR1 and CDR2 sequences are SGHTA and FQGNSA. The CDR3 is 15 residues long. V was pared by 2 bases and J by 1 base, with 11 bases between. Together with reference TRBV7-2 and TRBJ1-1, the CDR3 gives the full variable domain: GAGVSQSPSNKVTEKGKDVELRCDPISGHTALYWYRQSLGQGLEFLIYFQGNSAPDKSGLPSDRFSAERTGGSVSTLTIQRTQQEDSAVYLCASSLLSQGNTEAFFGQGTRLTVV.

The CDR3 spells CASSLIPGGPYNEQFF. CDR3 sequence (DNA): TGTGCCAGCAGCTTAATCCCGGGGGGGCCCTACAATGAGCAGTTCTTC. V gene TRBV7-3 combines with J gene TRBJ2-1, with 8 bases lining up with TRBD2. The CDR3 loop spans 16 amino acids. V lost 1 base, J lost 2 bases, and 4 bases stayed unmatched. CDR1 SGHTA and CDR2 FQGTGA come from the germline V gene.